Each of the 21 T cell receptor beta chains below was sequenced from the same sample in a study of spatial heterogeneity in lung cancer. MiXCR, run by TCRdb on the 5' RACE reads, gives a single entry per CDR3 protein. Of about 35,000 distinct CDR3 sequences listed, around 3.3% are singletons. The time point is: sample taken at primary tumor resection. Here the sequenced sample was normal lung tissue next to the tumor, taken at surgery. Source of these receptors: a male donor with early-stage non-small cell lung cancer.

This clonotype occurred many times. The V and J genes are TRBV7-8 and TRBJ2-4; D perhaps matches TRBD1 (5 bases). V was cut by 5 bases and J by 8 bases, with 13 bases left in between. The germline V gene has CDR1 SGHVS and CDR2 FQNEAQ. The CDR3 spans 13 residues. The DNA of the CDR3 is TGTGCCAGCAGCACAGGCGTTAAGGACATTCAGTACTTC. Translating gives CASSTGVKDIQYF.

This clonotype showed up many times. V is TRBV10-3 and J is TRBJ1-1, with 8 bases identical to TRBD1. This CDR3 region has 16 residues. Germline CDR1 is ENHRY and CDR2 is SYGVKD. The ends lost 0 bases at V and 5 bases at J; junction bases unmatched: 8. Written as DNA, the CDR3 is TGTGCCATCAGTGAGTCAGGGCTGACAGGGGCGACTGAAGCTTTCTTT. Amino acids: CAISESGLTGATEAFF.

This rearrangement joins TRBV20-1 to TRBJ2-1; 11 bases align to TRBD2. The CDR3 length is 16 residues. The J segment lost 4 bases and the V segment lost 3 bases, leaving 8 bases of the junction unmatched. The germline V gene has CDR1 DFQATT and CDR2 SNEGSKA (reference sequence). This CDR3 reads CSASSSGGPLYNEQFF. The CDR3 DNA reads as TGCAGTGCTAGTTCTAGCGGGGGGCCTCTATACAATGAGCAGTTCTTC.

This clonotype was recorded at least ten times. The chain carries TRBV28 and TRBJ2-7, with D tentatively TRBD1 (5 bases). The germline V gene encodes CDR1 MDHEN and CDR2 SYDVKM. This CDR3 has 13 residues. The V and J ends lost 8 bases and 4 bases respectively, with 15 bases between them. The CDR3 loop is CASRKGLRYEQYF. In DNA form, the CDR3 reads TGTGCCAGCCGAAAGGGGTTGCGATACGAGCAGTACTTC.

This clonotype was detected many times. J is TRBJ1-1 and V is TRBV6-1; D remains unclear. Trimming took off 5 bases at V and 2 bases at J, with 0 bases between the two ends. Germline V gene lookup returns CDR1 MNHNS and CDR2 SASEGT. CDR3 length equals 10 residues. In DNA form, the CDR3 reads TGTGCCAGCAGTAACACTGAAGCTTTCTTT. It encodes CASSNTEAFF.

At least ten counts were recorded for this clonotype. This sequence joins TRBV7-2 and TRBJ2-3; D is unresolved. Germline V CDR1 and CDR2: SGHTA, FQGNSA. Deletions cut 5 bases from V and 1 base from J, with 7 bases between. There are 13 residues in the CDR3. CDR3 bases: TGTGCCAGCAGCATCTCGGGCACAGATACGCAGTATTTT. Its protein is CASSISGTDTQYF.

This clonotype has a count of ten or more. The chain links TRBV6-1 to TRBJ2-7; D uncertain. V gave up 5 bases and J gave up 3 bases, with 5 bases separating them. Germline V gene data show CDR1 as MNHNS and CDR2 as SASEGT. The CDR3 spans 11 residues. The CDR3 nucleotides are TGTGCCAGCAGTCAAAACTACGAGCAGTACTTC. Amino acid sequence: CASSQNYEQYF.

This clonotype was seen at least ten times. V gene TRBV4-1 combines with J gene TRBJ2-3, with D hard to call. CDR1 is MGHRA, CDR2 YSYEKL, per germline. Trimming shortened V by 5 bases and J by 6 bases, and 21 bases separated the two germline ends. The CDR3 contains 16 residues. Here the CDR3 DNA reads TGCGCCAGCAGCGAGTTGACATCAGTTTTGGCGGATACGCAGTATTTT. As protein: CASSELTSVLADTQYF.

At least ten counts were recorded for this clonotype. This sequence joins TRBV6-6 and TRBJ2-3; D remains ambiguous. The V gene's germline CDR1 is MNHNY and CDR2 SVGAGI (reference sequence). CDR3 size: 13 residues. Trimming took 4 bases from V and 5 from J, leaving 10 bases between them. CDR3 sequence: CASSSKDRDTQYF. CDR3 in DNA: TGTGCCAGCAGTTCAAAAGACCGAGATACGCAGTATTTT.

There are many counts of this clonotype. The chain carries TRBV7-2 and TRBJ2-1, with 7 bases aligning to TRBD2. Germline trimming cut 3 bases from V and 6 bases from J; bases unmatched to any gene: 2. Germline lookup yields CDR1 SGHTA and CDR2 FQGNSA. The CDR3 has 13 residues. As DNA, the CDR3 is TGTGCCAGCAGCTTCGGACTAGTCAATGAGCAGTTCTTC. Its translation: CASSFGLVNEQFF.

This clonotype was recorded at least ten times. This chain joins TRBV6-1 and TRBJ1-6, with TRBD1 matching 7 bases. Germline CDR1 and CDR2: MNHNS and SASEGT. V dropped 6 bases and J dropped 5; count of bases not matched to a gene: 10. The CDR3 is 16 residues long. In DNA form, the CDR3 reads TGTGCCAGCAGGGGCTGGACAGGCCAGGATAATTCACCCCTCCACTTT. Its translation: CASRGWTGQDNSPLHF.

In this sample, this clonotype turned up many times. This chain connects TRBV12-3 or TRBV12-4 to TRBJ1-2; D is uncertain. V lost 4 bases and J lost 0, with 3 bases in between. The CDR3 has 12 residues. CDR3 nucleotide sequence: TGTGCCAGCAGTTACCCTAACTATGGCTACACCTTC. Amino acid sequence: CASSYPNYGYTF.

This clonotype was recorded many times. The V call is TRBV12-3 or TRBV12-4, the J call TRBJ1-6; no reliable D call. The CDR3 contains 12 residues. Trimming pared 4 bases from V and 8 bases from J, leaving 6 bases between. The CDR3 nucleotides read TGTGCCAGCAGTTGGGAACATTCACCCCTCCACTTT. Protein product: CASSWEHSPLHF.

This clonotype was recorded many times. The chain couples TRBV7-9 to TRBJ1-4; 7 nucleotides align to TRBD1. CDR1 and CDR2 from the germline V gene are SEHNR and FQNEAQ (reference sequence). Trimming at V came to 4 bases and at J to 8 bases, leaving 7 bases not matched to a gene. The length of the CDR3 is 14 residues. The CDR3 loop reads CASSSSGTDEKLFF. The CDR3 DNA reads TGTGCCAGCAGCTCTTCCGGGACAGACGAAAAACTGTTTTTT.

This clonotype has ten or more counts. This may arise from a read error, as a much more abundant clone is one base away. The conserved phenylalanine or tryptophan normally closing the CDR3 is absent here, so this likely arose from a read error. The chain joins TRBV24-1 to TRBJ2-7; TRBD2 might be the D (7 bases). The CDR3 runs 14 residues. CDR1 KGHDR and CDR2 SFDVKD come from the germline V gene. V lost 3 bases and J lost 5, with 13 bases in between. The CDR3: CATSDGRGGDEQYL. As DNA, the CDR3 is TGTGCCACCAGTGATGGGCGAGGGGGGGACGAGCAGTACTTA.

This clonotype occurred many times. This chain connects TRBV7-9 to TRBJ1-5; D call uncertain. The CDR3 totals 13 residues. V gave up 7 bases and J gave up 3 bases, with 10 bases separating them. The germline V gene encodes CDR1 SEHNR and CDR2 FQNEAQ (reference sequence). CDR3 protein: CASTPGPNQPQHF. In DNA, the CDR3 is TGTGCCAGCACCCCAGGCCCCAATCAGCCCCAGCATTTT.

This clonotype showed up just a few times. The rearrangement joins TRBV6-5 to TRBJ2-7; 9 nucleotides line up with TRBD2. Germline lookup yields CDR1 MNHEY and CDR2 SVGAGI. The J segment lost 2 bases and the V segment lost 0 bases, leaving 8 bases of the junction unmatched. The CDR3 is made up of 17 amino acids. The CDR3 nucleotides read TGTGCCAGCAGTTACTCTGGTGGAGCGGGAGGAACCTACGAGCAGTACTTC. It yields the protein CASSYSGGAGGTYEQYF.

This clonotype was recorded at least ten times. V and J are TRBV29-1 and TRBJ2-1; no definite D call. The CDR3 contains 11 residues. Germline assignment: CDR1 SQVTM and CDR2 ANQGSEA. Trimming removed 4 bases at V and 9 bases at J, with 10 bases between. The CDR3 here is CSVGSGIEQFF. CDR3 in DNA: TGCAGCGTTGGTTCGGGTATTGAGCAGTTCTTC.

This clonotype was seen ten or more times. The V gene is TRBV29-1, the J gene TRBJ2-2; TRBD1 or TRBD2 may be the D gene (5 bases each). V shed 5 bases and J shed 7 bases, with 14 bases lying between them. CDR3 length equals 13 residues. Germline CDR1 reads SQVTM; CDR2 reads ANQGSEA. The CDR3, as DNA: TGCAGCGTTTCAGGGACCCCACGCGGGGAGCTGTTTTTT. Translated: CSVSGTPRGELFF.

There are many counts of this clonotype. V and J are TRBV28 and TRBJ2-7; D unclear. The germline V and J ends were trimmed by 5 bases and 0 bases, with 5 bases remaining between them. The germline V gene encodes CDR1 MDHEN and CDR2 SYDVKM. This CDR3 contains 12 residues. In nucleotides, the CDR3 is TGTGCCAGCAGTCTCCACTCCTACGAGCAGTACTTC. It codes for CASSLHSYEQYF.

This clonotype was recorded at least ten times. This chain uses TRBV7-2 with TRBJ2-3; D not resolved. V gave up 0 bases and J gave up 7 bases, with 17 bases separating them. Germline-derived CDR1 and CDR2 are SGHTA and FQGNSA. This CDR3 is 16 amino acids long. DNA of the CDR3: TGTGCCAGCAGCTTAGCTAGTACGGACCGTGGAAATACGCAGTATTTT. Translating gives CASSLASTDRGNTQYF. Drawing the rest from reference TRBV7-2 and TRBJ2-3, the complete variable domain is GAGVSQSPSNKVTEKGKDVELRCDPISGHTALYWYRQSLGQGLEFLIYFQGNSAPDKSGLPSDRFSAERTGGSVSTLTIQRTQQEDSAVYLCASSLASTDRGNTQYFGPGTRLTVL.